These 20 T cell receptor beta chains originate from one sample sequenced in a study of blood T cell repertoires in COVID-19. Method: immunoSEQ multiplex PCR; TCRdb's copy keeps in-frame clones and lacks some. The sample contains 100,000 or so clones, roughly 84% of which appear only once. Sequencing was done on a sample of peripheral blood. These TCRs come from a human donor in a cohort sampled during active COVID-19.

The V and J genes are TRBV9 and TRBJ2-5; the D is unclear. Germline V lookup: CDR1 SGDLS, CDR2 YYNGEE. V was cut by 0 bases and J by 2 bases, with 14 bases left in between. CDR3 length: 16 amino acids. CDR3 loop: CASSVGGNSIQETQYF. The CDR3 coding sequence is TGTGCCAGCAGCGTAGGCGGCAACTCCATACAAGAGACCCAGTACTTC.

This sequence joins TRBV2 and TRBJ2-3; unclear D gene. There are 14 residues in the CDR3. Germline values: CDR1 SNHLY, CDR2 FYNNEI. V lost 6 bases to trimming and J lost 4 bases, with 14 bases between them. The CDR3 DNA is TGTGCCAGCAGGGCTAGAGTTTCCGCAGATACGCAGTATTTT. As protein: CASRARVSADTQYF. Supplemented by reference TRBV2 and TRBJ2-3, the full variable domain reads EPEVTQTPSHQVTQMGQEVILRCVPISNHLYFYWYRQILGQKVEFLVSFYNNEISEKSEIFDDQFSVERPDGSNFTLKIRSTKLEDSAMYFCASRARVSADTQYFGPGTRLTVL.

The genes are TRBV4-2 and TRBJ2-5; D may be TRBD2 (6 bases). CDR1 is LGHNA, CDR2 YNFKEQ, per germline. V was shortened by 1 base and J by 7 bases, with 22 bases between the two germline ends. The CDR3 spans 17 residues. The CDR3 sequence: CASSQVPSGVAGGTQYF. The CDR3 region has the DNA TGTGCCAGCAGCCAAGTGCCCTCGGGGGTCGCAGGAGGGACCCAGTACTTC.

The chain uses TRBV2 and TRBJ1-4; the match to TRBD1 covers 7 bases. Germline assignment: CDR1 SNHLY and CDR2 FYNNEI. The CDR3 loop spans 16 amino acids. Germline trimming cut 5 bases from V and 0 bases from J; bases unmatched to any gene: 6. The CDR3 sequence is CASSFRQGPTNEKLFF. CDR3 DNA sequence: TGTGCCAGCAGTTTTAGACAGGGCCCAACTAATGAAAAACTGTTTTTT.

The chain is built from TRBV7-2 and TRBJ2-5; TRBD2 matches at 8 bases. V dropped 5 bases and J dropped 2; count of bases not matched to a gene: 10. Germline values: CDR1 SGHTA, CDR2 FQGNSA. The CDR3 length is 16 residues. CDR3 amino acids: CASSLMGIAGQETQYF. The DNA for the CDR3 is TGTGCCAGCAGCCTAATGGGGATAGCGGGGCAAGAGACCCAGTACTTC.

J is TRBJ2-7 and V is TRBV28; 8 nucleotides align to TRBD1. The V gene's germline CDR1 is MDHEN and CDR2 SYDVKM. The CDR3 covers 12 residues. V dropped 5 bases and J dropped 7; count of bases not matched to a gene: 4. The CDR3 is CASSERTGEQYF. The CDR3 region has the DNA TGTGCCAGCAGTGAGCGGACAGGGGAGCAGTACTTC.

J is TRBJ2-3 and V is TRBV7-6; 7 nucleotides line up with TRBD1. The CDR3 sequence is 15 residues long. The junction had 9 bases not matched to a gene; V was cut back by 6 bases and J by 3 bases. Germline-derived CDR1 and CDR2 are SGHVS and FNYEAQ. CDR3 sequence: CASSPRQGLTDTQYF. In nucleotides, the CDR3 is TGTGCCAGCAGTCCCCGACAGGGTTTAACAGATACGCAGTATTTT.

This chain links TRBV5-1 with TRBJ2-1, with TRBD2 as a possible D gene (5 bases). V was shortened by 1 base and J by 7 bases, with 15 bases between the two germline ends. CDR1 SGHRS and CDR2 YFSETQ come from the germline V gene. The CDR3 is 15 amino acids. The CDR3 nucleotides read TGCGCCAGCAGCTTGAACGGGGTCAGAGGTAATGAGCAGTTCTTC. Protein product: CASSLNGVRGNEQFF.

The chain is built from TRBV19 and TRBJ1-2; a weak D match, TRBD1 (5 bases). The V and J ends lost 1 base and 2 bases respectively, with 8 bases between them. Germline V gives CDR1 LNHDA, CDR2 SQIVND (reference sequence). The CDR3 is 14 amino acids. The CDR3 loop is CASSIAPGNYGYTF. The CDR3 DNA is TGTGCCAGTAGTATAGCGCCAGGGAACTATGGCTACACCTTC.

The chain carries TRBV19 and TRBJ1-1; D unclear. The CDR3 length is 16 residues. Looked up from germline, CDR1 is LNHDA and CDR2 is SQIVND (reference sequence). Trimming removed 3 bases at V and 1 base at J, with 15 bases between. The CDR3 loop is CASSIFRGGRNTEAFF. For the CDR3, the DNA is TGTGCCAGTAGTATCTTCCGGGGTGGAAGGAACACTGAAGCTTTCTTT.

The CDR3 protein is CASSLGLTSGAADTQYF. In nucleotides, the CDR3 is TGCGCCAGCAGCTTGGGCCTTACTAGCGGGGCGGCAGATACGCAGTATTTT. V is TRBV5-1 and J is TRBJ2-3, with 10 positions matching TRBD2. The J segment lost 4 bases and the V segment lost 0 bases, leaving 8 bases of the junction unmatched. CDR1 and CDR2 (germline): SGHRS, YFSETQ. CDR3 length: 17 residues.

The CDR3 DNA reads TGTGCCAGCAGTATACAGGTCTGGAACACCATATATTTT. Amino acids: CASSIQVWNTIYF. The chain carries TRBV3-1 (or the pseudogene TRBV3-2) and TRBJ1-3, with D possibly being TRBD1 (5 bases). The ends were cut back, 6 bases at V and 7 bases at J, with 13 bases in the middle. The germline V gene encodes CDR1 LGHDT and CDR2 YNNKEL (reference sequence). CDR3 size: 13 residues.

The chain recombines TRBV7-9 with TRBJ1-1, with D tentatively TRBD1 (5 bases). Germline V gene sequence: CDR1 SEHNR, CDR2 FQNEAQ (reference sequence). Trimming removed 2 bases from V and 10 bases from J, with 20 bases in between. This CDR3 is built from 15 residues. The CDR3 loop is CASSLLGVGPPGAFF. The CDR3 coding sequence is TGTGCCAGCAGCTTATTAGGGGTGGGTCCCCCGGGAGCTTTCTTT. Full variable domain (remainder filled in from reference TRBV7-9 and TRBJ1-1): DTGVSQNPRHKITKRGQNVTFRCDPISEHNRLYWYRQTLGQGPEFLTYFQNEAQLEKSRLLSDRFSAERPKGSFSTLEIQRTEQGDSAMYLCASSLLGVGPPGAFFGQGTRLTVV.

On this clone: This sample includes further DNA sequences coding for the same CDR3. The chain links TRBV7-2 to TRBJ2-7; D possibly corresponds to TRBD2 (7 bases). Germline CDR1 is SGHTA and CDR2 is FQGNSA. The CDR3 length is 13 residues. Trimming left V 3 bases short and J 3 bases short, with 9 bases between. The CDR3 DNA reads as TGTGCCAGCAGCTTTAGGGGGGGCTACGAGCAGTACTTC. The encoded protein is CASSFRGGYEQYF.

This rearrangement joins TRBV5-1 to TRBJ2-3; 9 positions match TRBD1. This CDR3 contains 16 residues. Unmatched junction bases numbered 7, after V lost 3 bases and J lost 2 bases. Germline V gene lookup returns CDR1 SGHRS and CDR2 YFSETQ. The CDR3 loop is CASSWRTGVITDTQYF. CDR3 bases: TGCGCCAGCAGCTGGCGGACAGGGGTTATCACAGATACGCAGTATTTT.

The chain links TRBV5-1 to TRBJ2-3; 13 bases map to TRBD2. This CDR3 region has 15 residues. CDR1 and CDR2 (germline): SGHRS, YFSETQ. Trimming cost V 7 bases and J 4 bases; bases outside gene matches: 6. This chain's CDR3 is CASATTSGRSDTQYF. The CDR3 DNA is TGCGCCAGCGCCACGACTAGCGGGAGGTCAGATACGCAGTATTTT. The variable domain in full, with the rest retrieved from reference TRBV5-1 and TRBJ2-3, is KAGVTQTPRYLIKTRGQQVTLSCSPISGHRSVSWYQQTPGQGLQFLFEYFSETQRNKGNFPGRFSGRQFSNSRSEMNVSTLELGDSALYLCASATTSGRSDTQYFGPGTRLTVL.

The V gene is TRBV30, the J gene TRBJ1-1; perhaps TRBD1 as D (5 bases). The V and J ends lost 1 base and 1 base respectively, with 7 bases between them. The CDR3 runs 13 residues. Germline CDR1 is GTSNPN and CDR2 is SVGIG (reference sequence). The CDR3 sequence: CAWSEGWNTEAFF. The CDR3 DNA is TGTGCCTGGAGTGAGGGGTGGAACACTGAAGCTTTCTTT.

The chain combines TRBV11-2 with TRBJ2-2, with D possibly TRBD2 on 5 matching bases. The length of the CDR3 is 17 residues. Germline V CDR1 and CDR2: SGHAT, FQNNGV. The V end lost 1 base, the J end lost 4 bases, and 16 bases lay between the germline ends. The CDR3 DNA reads TGTGCCAGCAGCTTAGGGTTCCGGGGTACCCTCACCGGGGAGCTGTTTTTT. It is translated as CASSLGFRGTLTGELFF.

CDR3 coding DNA: TGTGCCAGCAGTGAATACAGGGGGCTTAGCGAGCAGTACTTC. Its translation is CASSEYRGLSEQYF. The V gene is TRBV2, the J gene TRBJ2-7, with 9 bases that match TRBD1. The germline gives CDR1 SNHLY, CDR2 FYNNEI. V lost 2 bases, J lost 6 bases, and 5 bases stayed unmatched. The length of the CDR3 is 14 residues.

The chain uses TRBV7-2 and TRBJ1-2; D is unresolved. V lost 1 base to trimming and J lost 8 bases, with 11 bases between them. The CDR3 is 13 residues long. Looked up from germline, CDR1 is SGHTA and CDR2 is FQGNSA. Here the CDR3 reads CASSLEGGNGYTF. The CDR3 nucleotides read TGTGCCAGCAGCTTAGAAGGAGGGAACGGCTACACCTTC.